Shown below are 30 T cell receptor beta chains from a single sample sequenced in a study of blood T cell repertoires in COVID-19. Using immunoSEQ multiplex PCR, the repertoire was profiled, and TCRdb retains in-frame clones only, with some absent. The table shows about 67,000 clones, with around 86% occurring only once. Source material: peripheral blood. All receptors derive from a man over 45 with active COVID-19.

This chain joins TRBV7-2 and TRBJ2-5, with D hard to call. The CDR3 totals 13 residues. The V and J ends lost 3 bases and 1 base respectively, with 6 bases between them. From germline, CDR1 is SGHTA and CDR2 FQGNSA. DNA for the CDR3: TGTGCCAGCAGCTTCTTCTCCCAAGAGACCCAGTACTTC. This codes for CASSFFSQETQYF.

This clone was observed a handful of times. The rearrangement uses TRBV4-2 and TRBJ1-5; D is perhaps TRBD1 (5 bases). Trimming shortened V by 0 bases and J by 7 bases, and 13 bases separated the two germline ends. Germline V gene lookup returns CDR1 LGHNA and CDR2 YNFKEQ. The CDR3 has 15 residues. The CDR3 DNA reads as TGTGCCAGCAGCCAAGAGTCATGGGGCGGCCAGCCCCAGCATTTT. Amino acid sequence: CASSQESWGGQPQHF.

This chain uses TRBV27 with TRBJ2-4; TRBD1 agrees at 10 bases. Germline values: CDR1 MNHEY, CDR2 SMNVEV (reference sequence). The CDR3 runs to 14 residues. V was pared by 5 bases and J by 8 bases, with 6 bases of the junction left unmatched. CDR3 residues: CASSPRTGGDIQYF. The CDR3 DNA reads TGTGCCAGCAGTCCCCGGACAGGGGGAGACATTCAGTACTTC.

The CDR3 nucleotides are TGTGCCAGCAGTTTCCGGACAGGGGAACAGCCCCAGCATTTT. It is translated as CASSFRTGEQPQHF. The chain combines TRBV28 with TRBJ1-5; 9 bases match TRBD1. The CDR3 length is 14 residues. The V gene end was trimmed by 3 bases and the J gene end by 7 bases; junction bases not matched to a gene: 4. From germline, CDR1 is MDHEN and CDR2 SYDVKM.

This rearrangement joins TRBV19 to TRBJ1-2; TRBD1 matches at 10 bases. Germline V CDR1 and CDR2: LNHDA, SQIVND (reference sequence). This CDR3 has 15 amino acids. J was trimmed by 3 bases and V by 6 bases; bases with no gene match: 7. The CDR3 coding sequence is TGTGCCAGTAGCCACGGGACAGGGGATCACTATGGCTACACCTTC. This sequence encodes CASSHGTGDHYGYTF.

This clone was observed a single time. V and J are TRBV6-5 and TRBJ2-1, with a weak D call TRBD2 (5 bases). This CDR3 is built from 14 residues. V was shortened by 6 bases and J by 3 bases, with 12 bases between the two germline ends. The V gene's germline CDR1 is MNHEY and CDR2 SVGAGI. The CDR3 is CASRSGILYNEQFF. DNA for the CDR3: TGTGCCAGCAGATCCGGGATACTCTACAATGAGCAGTTCTTC.

The chain joins TRBV5-8 to TRBJ1-2, with 7 bases matching TRBD1. The CDR3 spans 15 residues. V lost 0 bases, J lost 6 bases, and 8 bases stayed unmatched. Germline CDR1 is SGHTS and CDR2 is YDEGEE. This CDR3 reads CASSLVGTEAHGYTF. In DNA form, the CDR3 reads TGTGCCAGCAGCTTGGTTGGGACAGAAGCCCATGGCTACACCTTC.

The chain joins TRBV5-1 to TRBJ1-5; D perhaps matches TRBD1 (5 bases). The germline V and J ends were trimmed by 4 bases and 2 bases, with 16 bases remaining between them. The CDR3 has 16 residues. Germline CDR1 is SGHRS and CDR2 is YFSETQ. Here the CDR3 reads CASSTLPGLGNQPQHF. CDR3 DNA: TGCGCCAGCAGCACACTACCAGGGTTGGGCAATCAGCCCCAGCATTTT.

This rearrangement joins TRBV5-8 to TRBJ2-5; 11 bases match TRBD2. This CDR3 is built from 17 residues. Germline CDR1 reads SGHTS; CDR2 reads YDEGEE. V shed 3 bases, J shed 3 bases, and the junction held 10 bases outside the gene matches. CDR3: CASSSRPGLAAKETQYF. The CDR3 bases are TGTGCCAGCAGCTCAAGACCGGGACTAGCGGCCAAAGAGACCCAGTACTTC.

This clone was seen only a few times. The chain couples TRBV27 to TRBJ2-5, with 9 bases fitting TRBD2. Trimming took 3 bases from V and 4 from J; bases not matched to a gene: 9. The CDR3 sequence is 16 residues long. The germline CDR1 and CDR2 sequences are MNHEY and SMNVEV (reference sequence). In DNA, the CDR3 is TGTGCCAGCAGTTTCGTACGCGGGGGGGCCGGAGAGACCCAGTACTTC. Its translation: CASSFVRGGAGETQYF.

The V call is TRBV5-1, the J call TRBJ2-2, with TRBD1 identical over 7 bases. The trim removed 7 bases at V and 4 bases at J, leaving 13 bases unmatched. The CDR3 is 16 amino acids. The germline gives CDR1 SGHRS, CDR2 YFSETQ. This chain's CDR3 is CASAYAQGVGTGELFF. For the CDR3, the DNA is TGCGCCAGCGCCTACGCCCAGGGGGTGGGCACCGGGGAGCTGTTTTTT.

This clone was detected a few times. The chain is built from TRBV5-6 and TRBJ2-7; 9 bases agree with TRBD2. The CDR3 extends over 15 amino acids. CDR1 SGHDT and CDR2 YYEEEE come from the germline V gene. V dropped 4 bases and J dropped 4; count of bases not matched to a gene: 9. The CDR3 protein is CASSGAGGPIYEQYF. The CDR3 DNA is TGTGCCAGCAGCGGGGCGGGAGGGCCCATTTACGAGCAGTACTTC.

The V gene is TRBV4-1, the J gene TRBJ2-1, with 10 positions matching TRBD1. J lost 7 bases, V lost 1 base, and 4 bases had no gene match. This CDR3 contains 15 residues. Germline loops: CDR1 MGHRA, CDR2 YSYEKL. DNA of the CDR3: TGCGCCAGCAGCCAAGGACAGGGGGCATGGAATGAGCAGTTCTTC. Translation gives CASSQGQGAWNEQFF.

The chain links TRBV11-2 to TRBJ2-7, with D maybe TRBD1 (6 bases). The CDR3 spans 13 residues. The V end was cut by 4 bases, the J end by 4 bases, with 11 bases between. The germline CDR1 and CDR2 sequences are SGHAT and FQNNGV. CDR3 in amino acids: CASSSEDRYEQYF. Here the CDR3 DNA reads TGTGCCAGCAGCTCCGAGGACAGATACGAGCAGTACTTC.

This chain joins TRBV10-3 and TRBJ1-2, with TRBD1 identical over 7 bases. Trimming at V came to 7 bases and at J to 4 bases, leaving 12 bases not matched to a gene. Germline V gene sequence: CDR1 ENHRY, CDR2 SYGVKD. The CDR3 extends over 15 amino acids. CDR3 sequence: CAIKGQAINIYGYTF. CDR3 DNA: TGTGCCATCAAAGGACAGGCGATTAACATCTATGGCTACACCTTC.

This chain connects TRBV29-1 to TRBJ1-2; the D gene is possibly TRBD1 (6 bases). There are 15 residues in the CDR3. Germline values: CDR1 SQVTM, CDR2 ANQGSEA. The ends were cut back, 4 bases at V and 3 bases at J, with 18 bases in the middle. CDR3 protein: CSVASPGTSDYGYTF. The CDR3 DNA is TGCAGCGTTGCCTCTCCCGGGACAAGTGACTATGGCTACACCTTC.

J is TRBJ2-2 and V is TRBV4-2; tentatively, D is TRBD1 (5 bases). The CDR3 loop spans 14 amino acids. Germline V CDR1 and CDR2: LGHNA, YNFKEQ. The germline V and J ends were trimmed by 0 bases and 6 bases, with 8 bases remaining between them. Written as DNA, the CDR3 is TGTGCCAGCAGCCAAGATTCGACAGCCGGGGAGCTGTTTTTT. It specifies CASSQDSTAGELFF.

This clone was observed once. The CDR3 nucleotides read TGTGCCAGCAGCCCCGGACAGGGGGAAGATACGCAGTATTTT. This translates into CASSPGQGEDTQYF. The chain employs TRBV7-9 and TRBJ2-3; the match to TRBD1 covers 10 bases. This CDR3 comprises 14 residues. With V trimmed by 5 bases and J by 5 bases, 4 bases remained unmatched. Germline-derived CDR1 and CDR2 are SEHNR and FQNEAQ (reference sequence).

The rearrangement links TRBV14 to TRBJ1-2, with TRBD1 identical over 9 bases. The trim removed 4 bases at V and 5 bases at J, leaving 8 bases unmatched. From germline, CDR1 is SGHDN and CDR2 FVKESK. The CDR3 is 15 residues long. The CDR3 DNA follows: TGTGCCAGCAGCCCCCGACAGGGGGACTTTTATGGCTACACCTTC. Translated, it gives CASSPRQGDFYGYTF.

This chain joins TRBV29-1 and TRBJ2-1; 7 bases are a match to TRBD2. The CDR3 loop spans 14 amino acids. The trim removed 4 bases at V and 16 bases at J, leaving 19 bases unmatched. The V gene's germline CDR1 is SQVTM and CDR2 ANQGSEA. CDR3 protein: CSVALDLGLPYPFF. For the CDR3, the DNA is TGCAGCGTTGCGTTAGACCTGGGACTACCATACCCCTTCTTC.

The chain employs TRBV5-6 and TRBJ2-3; a weak D match, TRBD1 (5 bases). Trimming pared 0 bases from V and 5 bases from J, leaving 19 bases between. From germline, CDR1 is SGHDT and CDR2 YYEEEE. The CDR3 consists of 17 residues. Here the CDR3 DNA reads TGTGCCAGCAGCTTGGGGGCGGTGGGGCTGCTTCAAGATACGCAGTATTTT. This codes for CASSLGAVGLLQDTQYF.

This chain connects TRBV2 to TRBJ1-4; no reliable D call. The CDR3 loop spans 13 amino acids. CDR1 is SNHLY, CDR2 FYNNEI, per germline. The V gene lost 9 bases and the J gene lost 4 bases, with 12 bases spanning the gap. In DNA, the CDR3 is TGTGCCAGTCAACAGCAACTTAATGAAAAACTGTTTTTT. Protein sequence: CASQQQLNEKLFF.

This chain uses TRBV5-1 with TRBJ2-2; 9 positions agree with TRBD1. Per the germline V gene, CDR1 is SGHRS and CDR2 is YFSETQ. The CDR3 totals 17 residues. V lost 6 bases and J lost 6; bases outside the gene matches: 15. In DNA, the CDR3 is TGCGCCAGCAAACCCTCGACTGGACAGGGGTTAGCCGGGGAGCTGTTTTTT. Amino acids: CASKPSTGQGLAGELFF.

J is TRBJ2-5 and V is TRBV19; D is ambiguous. Per germline, CDR1 LNHDA and CDR2 SQIVND (reference sequence). Trimming removed 6 bases from V and 3 bases from J, with 17 bases in between. The CDR3 has 15 amino acids. The CDR3 DNA reads as TGTGCCAGTAGATCCCAGGCAGGCGCCGAAGAGACCCAGTACTTC. Translating gives CASRSQAGAEETQYF.

The chain employs TRBV5-6 and TRBJ2-1; 11 bases are shared with TRBD1. Germline-derived CDR1 and CDR2 are SGHDT and YYEEEE. V lost 4 bases to trimming and J lost 7 bases; unmatched junction nucleotides: 10. The CDR3 length is 16 residues. Written as DNA, the CDR3 is TGTGCCAGCAGCACCACCGGGACAGGGGGATTTAATGAGCAGTTCTTC. It encodes CASSTTGTGGFNEQFF.

V is TRBV2 and J is TRBJ2-1, with 11 bases lining up with TRBD2. This CDR3 is 15 amino acids long. V lost 5 bases and J lost 9; bases outside the gene matches: 9. Germline V gene lookup returns CDR1 SNHLY and CDR2 FYNNEI. The CDR3 nucleotides are TGTGCCAGCAGTATAAGGGGACTAGCGGCGAGTGAGCAGTTCTTC. It is translated as CASSIRGLAASEQFF.

The chain uses TRBV7-3 and TRBJ1-2; TRBD1 agrees at 8 bases. The CDR3 extends over 15 amino acids. Trimming cost V 5 bases and J 2 bases; bases outside gene matches: 7. Per germline, CDR1 SGHTA and CDR2 FQGTGA. This chain's CDR3 is CASSTRDRTNYGYTF. CDR3 coding DNA: TGTGCCAGCAGCACCCGGGACAGGACAAACTATGGCTACACCTTC. The entire variable domain, with the rest obtained from reference TRBV7-3 and TRBJ1-2, is as follows: GAGVSQTPSNKVTEKGKYVELRCDPISGHTALYWYRQSLGQGPEFLIYFQGTGAADDSGLPNDRFFAVRPEGSVSTLKIQRTERGDSAVYLCASSTRDRTNYGYTFGSGTRLTVV.

The chain couples TRBV4-3 to TRBJ1-1; D gene uncertain. This CDR3 spans 13 amino acids. Deletions cut 0 bases from V and 5 bases from J, with 7 bases between. Germline lookup yields CDR1 LGHNA and CDR2 YSLEER. The CDR3 region is CASSQDGQTEAFF. The DNA for the CDR3 is TGCGCCAGCAGCCAAGATGGGCAGACTGAAGCTTTCTTT.

The chain has TRBV7-2 and TRBJ1-3; tentatively, D is TRBD1 (5 bases). The CDR3 covers 15 residues. Germline CDR1 is SGHTA and CDR2 is FQGNSA. V was clipped by 4 bases and J by 6 bases, with 16 bases between them. The CDR3 DNA is TGTGCCAGCAGCTCGCCTCGCGGGGGGGAAAACACCATATATTTT. It codes for CASSSPRGGENTIYF.

The chain couples TRBV9 to TRBJ2-1; 8 bases match TRBD2. The CDR3 runs 17 residues. V shed 0 bases, J shed 0 bases, and the junction held 5 bases outside the gene matches. The germline gives CDR1 SGDLS, CDR2 YYNGEE. The CDR3 reads CASSVVERGSSYNEQFF. The DNA of the CDR3 is TGTGCCAGCAGCGTAGTTGAGCGGGGGAGCTCCTACAATGAGCAGTTCTTC.